Listed below are T cell receptor beta chains from one sample, sequenced in a study of blood T cells in healthy people across ages. TCRdb independently ran MiXCR on the 5' RACE reads; one entry per CDR3 protein. This table has more than 900,000 distinct CDR3 sequences, about 25% appearing once. This sample was also put to use in a study of T cells of mothers and their children.

Material: blood. The receptors originated from a girl aged 2 to 9 in good health. CDR3s include the opening cysteine and the closing phenylalanine or tryptophan. The D gene is left open where the match is weak. The size entry is marked missing in some rows and otherwise reads once, few, many or a size class.

>few|TRBD1|TRBJ1-2|12|TRBV29-1
CSAPGGAHGYTF
TGCAGCGCCCCAGGGGGCGCGCACGGCTACACCTTC
>few|-|TRBJ2-1|14|TRBV7-9
CASSRGLPYNEQFF
TGTGCCAGCAGCCGGGGACTCCCTTACAATGAGCAGTTCTTC
>few|-|TRBJ2-3|14|TRBV20-1
CSAGVGGALDTQYF
TGCAGTGCAGGGGTCGGCGGGGCCCTTGATACGCAGTATTTT
>-|-|TRBJ2-1|16|TRBV2
CASLLGGGAHYNEQFF
TGTGCCAGCCTCCTGGGGGGCGGGGCCCACTACAATGAGCAGTTCTTC
>few|-|TRBJ2-2|15|TRBV12-3/TRBV12-4
CASSTSYRADGELFF
TGTGCCAGCAGTACCTCTTACAGGGCGGACGGGGAGCTGTTTTTT
>-|-|TRBJ1-1|13|TRBV12-3/TRBV12-4
CASSGPGLSEAFF
TGTGCCAGCAGCGGGCCAGGGCTAAGTGAAGCTTTCTTT
>few|-|TRBJ1-1|14|TRBV27
CASSFRQTNTEAFF
TGTGCCAGCAGTTTTCGGCAGACAAACACTGAAGCTTTCTTT
>few|-|TRBJ1-1|15|TRBV7-3
CASSPSNIDRIGAFF
TGTGCCAGCAGCCCCTCTAACATTGACAGGATTGGAGCTTTCTTT
>-|-|TRBJ2-5|10|TRBV6-2/TRBV6-3
CASANGDQYF
TGTGCCAGCGCAAATGGGGACCAGTACTTC
>-|-|TRBJ1-4|14|TRBV6-1
CASEPGLTNEKLFF
TGTGCCAGCGAACCGGGACTGACGAATGAAAAACTGTTTTTT
>-|-|TRBJ1-2|14|TRBV29-1
CSVDRGRAAEGYTF
TGCAGCGTTGACAGGGGCAGGGCGGCGGAAGGCTACACCTTC
>few|TRBD2|TRBJ2-2|21|TRBV20-1
CSARSPSGGPNSNENTGELFF
TGCAGTGCTAGATCTCCAAGCGGGGGGCCTAATTCAAACGAGAACACCGGGGAGCTGTTTTTT
>few|TRBD2|TRBJ2-5|17|TRBV9
CASSALGRTSAQETQYF
TGTGCCAGCAGCGCGTTGGGAAGGACTAGCGCTCAAGAGACCCAGTACTTC
>-|TRBD2|TRBJ2-7|15|TRBV7-6
CASSTWTSGTHEQYF
TGTGCCAGCAGCACCTGGACTAGTGGGACCCACGAGCAGTACTTC
>-|-|TRBJ2-1|15|TRBV20-1
CSARELETGHNEQFF
TGCAGTGCTAGAGAATTGGAGACAGGTCACAATGAGCAGTTCTTC
>-|-|TRBJ2-7|15|TRBV5-6
CASSLWGEVFYEQYF
TGTGCCAGCAGCTTATGGGGGGAGGTGTTCTACGAGCAGTACTTC
>-|-|TRBJ1-6|14|TRBV11-2
CASSPNRVGSPLHF
TGTGCCAGCAGCCCAAATCGGGTTGGGTCACCCCTCCACTTT
>-|-|TRBJ1-3|14|TRBV29-1
CSALPVGFGNTIYF
TGCAGCGCCCTCCCGGTAGGGTTTGGAAACACCATATATTTT
>-|-|TRBJ2-7|14|TRBV3-1
CASSQDPVKYEQYF
TGTGCCAGCAGCCAAGATCCAGTCAAGTACGAGCAGTACTTC
>-|-|TRBJ1-4|13|TRBV7-9
CASSQGREEKLFF
TGTGCCAGCAGCCAAGGACGGGAGGAAAAACTGTTTTTT
>few|TRBD1|TRBJ2-7|14|TRBV20-1
CSATGQGYSYEQYF
TGCAGTGCCACAGGACAGGGGTACTCCTACGAGCAGTACTTC
>-|-|TRBJ2-3|13|TRBV12-3/TRBV12-4
CASSLSIPDTQYF
TGTGCCAGCAGTTTATCCATACCGGATACGCAGTATTTT